The 14 T cell receptor beta chains below all came from one sample that was sequenced in a study of long-term antiretroviral therapy in people with HIV. Investigators performed immunoSEQ version v3.0 at survey level. Sequencing used immunoSEQ multiplex PCR; TCRdb keeps in-frame clones, though not all of them. The table lists 16,000 or so clones, approximately 88% of them singletons, with 12% in the top ten. Sequencing used unsorted PBMCs, obtained 0.7 years before starting antiretroviral therapy. All receptors come from a man aged 50-60 years with HIV.

The genes are TRBV10-3 and TRBJ2-3; D is perhaps TRBD1 (5 bases). V was pared by 4 bases and J by 1 base, with 12 bases between. This CDR3 contains 15 residues. Germline CDR1 ENHRY, CDR2 SYGVKD. CDR3 nucleotide sequence: TGTGCCATCAGTGCGGGCAGGGTGGGCACAGATACGCAGTATTTT. It codes for CAISAGRVGTDTQYF.

The genes are TRBV5-1 and TRBJ2-5, with D perhaps being TRBD1 or TRBD2 (5 bases each). The CDR3 contains 12 residues. Trimming left V 3 bases short and J 5 bases short, with 8 bases between. The germline V gene encodes CDR1 SGHRS and CDR2 YFSETQ. The CDR3 spells CASSSGPETQYF. In DNA form, the CDR3 reads TGCGCCAGCAGCTCGGGGCCGGAGACCCAGTACTTC.

This chain joins TRBV6-5 and TRBJ2-1; tentative D call: TRBD2 (5 bases). Germline lookup yields CDR1 MNHEY and CDR2 SVGAGI. CDR3 size: 16 residues. Trimming cost V 4 bases and J 1 base, with 14 bases left between them. CDR3 loop: CASSLTGGTSYNEQFF. Here the CDR3 DNA reads TGTGCCAGCAGTTTAACCGGAGGTACTTCCTACAATGAGCAGTTCTTC.

V and J are TRBV2 and TRBJ1-2; the D gene is possibly TRBD1 (5 bases). Germline assignment: CDR1 SNHLY and CDR2 FYNNEI. The germline V and J ends were trimmed by 2 bases and 0 bases, with 10 bases remaining between them. CDR3 length: 15 residues. The CDR3 loop reads CASSEPGVANYGYTF. CDR3 in DNA: TGTGCCAGCAGTGAACCGGGGGTAGCTAACTATGGCTACACCTTC.

The chain combines TRBV19 with TRBJ2-7; 8 bases agree with TRBD1. CDR3 size: 14 residues. Per germline, CDR1 LNHDA and CDR2 SQIVND (reference sequence). V lost 2 bases and J lost 6; bases outside the gene matches: 6. CDR3: CASSIPGTGAEQYF. In nucleotides, the CDR3 is TGTGCCAGTAGTATACCGGGGACAGGTGCCGAGCAGTACTTC.

The J gene is TRBJ1-1, the V gene TRBV13; the match to TRBD1 covers 8 bases. Per germline, CDR1 PRHDT and CDR2 FYEKMQ (reference sequence). The ends lost 4 bases at V and 5 bases at J; junction bases unmatched: 6. The length of the CDR3 is 14 residues. CDR3 amino acids: CASSSGRGRTEAFF. The CDR3 DNA reads as TGTGCCAGCAGCTCCGGCAGGGGGCGGACTGAAGCTTTCTTT.

V gene TRBV9 combines with J gene TRBJ1-3, with D tentatively TRBD1 (6 bases). V lost 2 bases and J lost 1, with 10 bases in between. CDR3 length equals 15 residues. Germline V gene sequence: CDR1 SGDLS, CDR2 YYNGEE. CDR3 in DNA: TGTGCCAGCAGCGTTGGGGGCGCTTCTGGAAACACCATATATTTT. This codes for CASSVGGASGNTIYF.

V is TRBV7-9 and J is TRBJ2-7, with 9 bases lining up with TRBD1. Losses at the gene ends were 5 bases for V and 0 bases for J; bases not matched to a gene: 11. Germline loops: CDR1 SEHNR, CDR2 FQNEAQ (reference sequence). CDR3 size: 17 residues. As DNA, the CDR3 is TGTGCCAGCAGCAGGCTACAGGGGGCGCGAATCTCCTACGAGCAGTACTTC. It specifies CASSRLQGARISYEQYF.

The rearrangement uses TRBV2 and TRBJ2-1, with TRBD2 identical over 14 bases. The CDR3 extends over 16 amino acids. With V trimmed by 7 bases and J by 7 bases, 9 bases remained unmatched. Germline V gene sequence: CDR1 SNHLY, CDR2 FYNNEI. CDR3 nucleotides: TGTGCCAGCATGGGGACTAGCGGGAGTGCTAGGAATGAGCAGTTCTTC. Amino acids: CASMGTSGSARNEQFF. The whole variable domain, filled in from reference TRBV2 and TRBJ2-1, reads EPEVTQTPSHQVTQMGQEVILRCVPISNHLYFYWYRQILGQKVEFLVSFYNNEISEKSEIFDDQFSVERPDGSNFTLKIRSTKLEDSAMYFCASMGTSGSARNEQFFGPGTRLTVL.

The V gene is TRBV5-1, the J gene TRBJ1-2; 7 nucleotides line up with TRBD1. The CDR3 is 14 amino acids. CDR1 is SGHRS, CDR2 YFSETQ, per germline. Trimming cost V 4 bases and J 2 bases; bases outside gene matches: 5. The CDR3 loop is CASSPGTANYGYTF. The DNA for the CDR3 is TGCGCCAGCAGCCCCGGGACAGCGAACTATGGCTACACCTTC. Full variable domain (missing parts from reference TRBV5-1 and TRBJ1-2): KAGVTQTPRYLIKTRGQQVTLSCSPISGHRSVSWYQQTPGQGLQFLFEYFSETQRNKGNFPGRFSGRQFSNSRSEMNVSTLELGDSALYLCASSPGTANYGYTFGSGTRLTVV.

The rearrangement uses TRBV5-1 and TRBJ2-1; TRBD2 matches at 8 bases. The V gene end was trimmed by 2 bases and the J gene end by 2 bases; junction bases not matched to a gene: 9. Germline V gene lookup returns CDR1 SGHRS and CDR2 YFSETQ. The CDR3 runs 17 residues. The CDR3 spells CASSLVKGAGAYNEQFF. The DNA of the CDR3 is TGCGCCAGCAGCTTAGTCAAGGGAGCGGGGGCCTACAATGAGCAGTTCTTC.

CDR3 residues: CASRDTGLNTEAFF. The DNA of the CDR3 is TGCGCCAGCAGAGACACAGGGTTGAACACTGAAGCTTTCTTT. The chain recombines TRBV5-1 with TRBJ1-1, with a weak D call TRBD1 (6 bases). V was pared by 5 bases and J by 0 bases, with 11 bases between. Germline CDR1 is SGHRS and CDR2 is YFSETQ. This CDR3 contains 14 residues.

V is TRBV30 and J is TRBJ1-6; 9 bases map to TRBD1. The CDR3 covers 17 residues. The J segment lost 3 bases and the V segment lost 4 bases, leaving 10 bases of the junction unmatched. CDR1 is GTSNPN and CDR2 is SVGIG in the germline V gene (reference sequence). DNA for the CDR3: TGTGCCTGGACTCTTGGACAGGGGTCCCACTATAATTCACCCCTCCACTTT. It encodes CAWTLGQGSHYNSPLHF.

This clone came up once. V is TRBV2 and J is TRBJ1-5; D gene ambiguous. The V gene's germline CDR1 is SNHLY and CDR2 FYNNEI. The CDR3 consists of 13 residues. Trimming took 4 bases from V and 4 from J, leaving 8 bases between them. CDR3 bases: TGTGCCAGCAGTGTTCAGAGAAATCAGCCCCAGCATTTT. This translates into CASSVQRNQPQHF.